The 15 T cell receptor beta chains below come from one sample, sequenced in a study of PD-1 blockade in classical Hodgkin lymphoma. TCRdb keeps only in-frame clones here, not all; method: immunoSEQ multiplex PCR. The sample includes about 3,200 clones, approximately 66% seen only once; the top ten take 20% to 25%. Documented time point: newly diagnosed, previously untreated cHL patient sample. Magnetic negative selection of thawed PBMCs yielded the CD8+ T cells. Specimen: CD8+ T cells from blood. The receptors come from a human donor with classical Hodgkin lymphoma.

The rearrangement joins TRBV7-2 to TRBJ1-3; 8 positions agree with TRBD1. V was pared by 5 bases and J by 4 bases, with 16 bases of the junction left unmatched. CDR3 length: 18 residues. Germline V lookup: CDR1 SGHTA, CDR2 FQGNSA. The CDR3 DNA sequence: TGTGCCAGCAGCCCGAGGCAAGCAGGGGGCGCGCTCGGAAACACCATATATTTT. Its translation is CASSPRQAGGALGNTIYF.

The chain is built from TRBV28 and TRBJ2-1; perhaps TRBD2 as D (6 bases). V gave up 6 bases and J gave up 0 bases, with 12 bases separating them. The CDR3 consists of 15 residues. CDR1 and CDR2 from the germline V gene are MDHEN and SYDVKM. The CDR3 loop reads CASRGGETSYNEQFF. CDR3 nucleotides: TGTGCCAGCAGGGGCGGGGAGACCTCCTACAATGAGCAGTTCTTC. Full variable domain (missing parts from reference TRBV28 and TRBJ2-1): DVKVTQSSRYLVKRTGEKVFLECVQDMDHENMFWYRQDPGLGLRLIYFSYDVKMKEKGDIPEGYSVSREKKERFSLILESASTNQTSMYLCASRGGETSYNEQFFGPGTRLTVL.

The J gene is TRBJ2-1, the V gene TRBV27; D is ambiguous. V was pared by 3 bases and J by 4 bases, with 7 bases between. This CDR3 is 13 amino acids long. CDR1 is MNHEY, CDR2 SMNVEV, per germline (reference sequence). CDR3: CASSLIAYNEQFF. The CDR3 nucleotides read TGTGCCAGCAGTTTGATTGCGTACAATGAGCAGTTCTTC.

The rearrangement links TRBV4-1 to TRBJ1-1; TRBD1 aligns across 8 bases. Germline V gene lookup returns CDR1 MGHRA and CDR2 YSYEKL. This CDR3 contains 15 residues. J was trimmed by 7 bases and V by 1 base; bases with no gene match: 8. The CDR3 DNA follows: TGCGCCAGCAGCCAAGGCAGGGGGCAATTTGGTGAAGCTTTCTTT. This gives the protein CASSQGRGQFGEAFF.

This sequence joins TRBV6-4 and TRBJ1-2; tentatively, D is TRBD1 (6 bases). The CDR3 spans 13 residues. The germline CDR1 and CDR2 sequences are MRHNA and SNTAGT. Trimming removed 4 bases from V and 0 bases from J, with 6 bases in between. The CDR3 reads CASSGTANYGYTF. CDR3 DNA sequence: TGTGCCAGCAGTGGGACAGCTAACTATGGCTACACCTTC.

The chain is built from TRBV5-1 and TRBJ2-7, with no clear D. This CDR3 comprises 14 residues. Germline V CDR1 and CDR2: SGHRS, YFSETQ. The V end lost 2 bases, the J end lost 2 bases, and 11 bases lay between the germline ends. The chain's CDR3 is CASSFGPTTYEQYF. CDR3 sequence (DNA): TGCGCCAGCAGCTTCGGACCTACCACCTACGAGCAGTACTTC.

The J gene is TRBJ2-4, the V gene TRBV28; 7 bases agree with TRBD1. With V trimmed by 5 bases and J by 8 bases, 18 bases remained unmatched. CDR1 is MDHEN and CDR2 is SYDVKM in the germline V gene. This CDR3 has 17 residues. CDR3 in amino acids: CASSSPGHLLGTDIQYF. CDR3 nucleotides: TGTGCCAGCAGTAGTCCCGGACATCTTTTAGGGACAGACATTCAGTACTTC. Drawing the rest from reference TRBV28 and TRBJ2-4, the complete variable domain is DVKVTQSSRYLVKRTGEKVFLECVQDMDHENMFWYRQDPGLGLRLIYFSYDVKMKEKGDIPEGYSVSREKKERFSLILESASTNQTSMYLCASSSPGHLLGTDIQYFGAGTRLSVL.

The V call is TRBV25-1, the J call TRBJ2-5; a weak D match, TRBD1 (5 bases). The V end was cut by 3 bases, the J end by 2 bases, with 7 bases between. Germline V gives CDR1 MGHDK, CDR2 SYGVNS. This CDR3 comprises 13 residues. This CDR3 reads CASSEPGQETQYF. CDR3 sequence (DNA): TGTGCCAGCAGTGAGCCAGGGCAAGAGACCCAGTACTTC.

By its share, this clone is large. V usage is TRBV5-1 and J usage is TRBJ2-2; D might be TRBD2 (7 bases). Trimming cost V 3 bases and J 6 bases, with 15 bases left between them. CDR3 length equals 15 residues. From germline, CDR1 is SGHRS and CDR2 YFSETQ. Written as DNA, the CDR3 is TGCGCCAGCAGCTCGTGGCGGGGGCCGGCCGGGGAGCTGTTTTTT. It is translated as CASSSWRGPAGELFF.

The rearrangement joins TRBV2 to TRBJ2-5; 9 nucleotides match TRBD1. With the DNA end fitting TRBJ2-7 better, the J assignment may be wrong. Germline V CDR1 and CDR2: SNHLY, FYNNEI. The CDR3 covers 12 residues. The DNA of the CDR3 is TGTGTCAACCAGGACAGGGGCTACGAGCAGTACTTC. Protein: CVNQDRGYEQYF.

The chain is built from TRBV7-2 and TRBJ2-1; possible D gene TRBD2, 5 bases. V was shortened by 6 bases and J by 2 bases, with 11 bases between the two germline ends. Germline V gene sequence: CDR1 SGHTA, CDR2 FQGNSA. CDR3 length: 14 residues. CDR3 region: CASSYSVTYNEQFF. Here the CDR3 DNA reads TGTGCCAGCAGTTATAGCGTAACCTACAATGAGCAGTTCTTC.

The chain has TRBV23-1 and TRBJ2-1, with D hard to call. TRBV23-1 is an ORF for which the function is uncertain. The CDR3 runs 14 residues. V lost 2 bases to trimming and J lost 12 bases, with 17 bases between them. This CDR3 reads CASSQNPQECAQFF. CDR3 DNA sequence: TGCGCCAGCAGTCAAAACCCGCAGGAGTGCGCGCAGTTCTTC.

This clone was observed a handful of times. CDR3 nucleotides: TGTGCCAGCAGTACCCGGGGTGAAAAACTGTTTTTT. Its translation is CASSTRGEKLFF. V gene TRBV27 combines with J gene TRBJ1-4; D ambiguous. Trimming took off 5 bases at V and 7 bases at J, with 8 bases between the two ends. The CDR3 is 12 amino acids. Germline V gene data show CDR1 as MNHEY and CDR2 as SMNVEV (reference sequence).

The chain has TRBV29-1 and TRBJ2-5, with D uncertain. The J call could be wrong; TRBJ2-7 is a better fit for the DNA end. This CDR3 has 12 residues. The germline CDR1 and CDR2 sequences are SQVTM and ANQGSEA. The chain's CDR3 is CSVEGGYYEQYF. CDR3 nucleotides: TGCAGCGTTGAAGGTGGCTACTACGAGCAGTACTTC.

This clone was observed a handful of times. The chain couples TRBV6-1 to TRBJ2-7, with a weak D call TRBD2 (6 bases). V shed 4 bases and J shed 0 bases, with 13 bases lying between them. This CDR3 region has 15 residues. Germline values: CDR1 MNHNS, CDR2 SASEGT. CDR3 loop: CASSAGSGGSYEQYF. For the CDR3, the DNA is TGTGCCAGCAGTGCCGGTAGCGGAGGCTCCTACGAGCAGTACTTC.